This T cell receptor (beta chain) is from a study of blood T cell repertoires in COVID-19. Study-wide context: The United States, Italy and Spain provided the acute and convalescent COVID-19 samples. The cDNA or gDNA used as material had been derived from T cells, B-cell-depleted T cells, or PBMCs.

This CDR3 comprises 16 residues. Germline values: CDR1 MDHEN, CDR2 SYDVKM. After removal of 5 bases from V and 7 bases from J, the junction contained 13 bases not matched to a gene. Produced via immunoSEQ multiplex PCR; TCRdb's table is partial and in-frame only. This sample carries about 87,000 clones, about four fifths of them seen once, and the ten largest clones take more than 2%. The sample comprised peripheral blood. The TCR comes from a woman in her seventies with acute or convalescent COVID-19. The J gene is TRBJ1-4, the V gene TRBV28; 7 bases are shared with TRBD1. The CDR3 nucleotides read TGTGCCAGCAGTATACAAGAAGGGACAGTGGGTGAAAAACTGTTTTTT. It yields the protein CASSIQEGTVGEKLFF.